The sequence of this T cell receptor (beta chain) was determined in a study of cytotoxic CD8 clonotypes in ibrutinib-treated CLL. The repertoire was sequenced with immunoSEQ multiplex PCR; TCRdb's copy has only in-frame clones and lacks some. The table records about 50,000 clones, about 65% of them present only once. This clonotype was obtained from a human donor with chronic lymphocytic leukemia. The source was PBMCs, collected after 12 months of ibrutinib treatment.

The CDR3 region has the DNA TGCGCCAGCAGCCGGGGTGGGACAAATGCGTATGAGCAGTTCTTC. This translates into CASSRGGTNAYEQFF. The rearrangement uses TRBV5-1 and TRBJ2-1; D is perhaps TRBD1 (6 bases). The germline gives CDR1 SGHRS, CDR2 YFSETQ. This CDR3 has 15 residues. V was cut by 4 bases and J by 8 bases, with 19 bases left in between.